The next 11 T cell receptor beta chains were all read from a single sample in a study of shared clonotypes between healthy human individuals. Generated by immunoSEQ multiplex PCR, the TCRdb table keeps only in-frame clones and is missing some. This sample has some 1,400,000 clones, with roughly 95% found just once. Sequencing was done on a sample of naive CD4+ T cells sorted from blood. Subset described: CD45RA+ positively selected. All receptors derive from a young man in good health.

The chain employs TRBV15 and TRBJ2-1; no reliable D call. The CDR3 contains 15 residues. The germline V and J ends were trimmed by 1 base and 0 bases, with 7 bases remaining between them. Per germline, CDR1 LNHNV and CDR2 YYDKDF (reference sequence). CDR3 coding DNA: TGTGCCACCAGCAGAGTCGGCCACTCCTACAATGAGCAGTTCTTC. It is translated as CATSRVGHSYNEQFF.

The chain employs TRBV5-4 and TRBJ2-2, with D perhaps assigned TRBD1 or TRBD2 (5 bases each). V lost 1 base and J 0 bases, leaving 10 bases between the germline ends. The CDR3 length is 16 residues. Germline CDR1 reads SGHNT; CDR2 reads YYREEE (reference sequence). The CDR3 bases are TGTGCCAGCAGCTTGAGGGACCTCACGAACACCGGGGAGCTGTTTTTT. The encoded protein is CASSLRDLTNTGELFF. The variable domain in full, with the rest retrieved from reference TRBV5-4 and TRBJ2-2, is ETGVTQSPTHLIKTRGQQVTLRCSSQSGHNTVSWYQQALGQGPQFIFQYYREEENGRGNFPPRFSGLQFPNYSSELNVNALELDDSALYLCASSLRDLTNTGELFFGEGSRLTVL.

V gene TRBV2 combines with J gene TRBJ1-2, with D tentatively TRBD1 (6 bases). The ends were cut back, 6 bases at V and 5 bases at J, with 13 bases in the middle. Germline V gene data show CDR1 as SNHLY and CDR2 as FYNNEI. This CDR3 is 13 amino acids long. CDR3 in amino acids: CASRTTGNYGYTF. The DNA of the CDR3 is TGTGCCAGCAGGACAACAGGGAATTATGGCTACACCTTC.

The chain uses TRBV18 and TRBJ1-5; D uncertain. V lost 3 bases to trimming and J lost 0 bases, with 6 bases between them. CDR3 length: 14 residues. Germline-derived CDR1 and CDR2 are KGHSH and LQKENI. Written as DNA, the CDR3 is TGTGCCAGCTCACCGTCAGTTAGCAATCAGCCCCAGCATTTT. Protein product: CASSPSVSNQPQHF.

The rearrangement uses TRBV27 and TRBJ2-5; D is possibly TRBD1 (5 bases). V lost 8 bases, J lost 1 base, and 17 bases lay in between. Looked up from germline, CDR1 is MNHEY and CDR2 is SMNVEV (reference sequence). The CDR3 has 15 amino acids. The CDR3 loop reads CASATGTISQETQYF. In DNA, the CDR3 is TGTGCCAGCGCAACAGGAACGATTTCCCAAGAGACCCAGTACTTC.

V is TRBV10-3 and J is TRBJ2-2; TRBD2 aligns across 7 bases. V lost 5 bases to trimming and J lost 1 base; unmatched junction nucleotides: 1. This CDR3 comprises 14 residues. The germline V gene has CDR1 ENHRY and CDR2 SYGVKD. The CDR3 bases are TGTGCCATCAGTCCTAGCGGGAACACCGGGGAGCTGTTTTTT. This translates into CAISPSGNTGELFF.

Note on this clone: This CDR3 is also generated by other DNA sequences in the sample. The chain is built from TRBV27 and TRBJ2-7, with 8 bases that match TRBD2. The ends lost 6 bases at V and 4 bases at J; junction bases unmatched: 5. Germline CDR1 is MNHEY and CDR2 is SMNVEV (reference sequence). The CDR3 has 13 amino acids. This chain's CDR3 is CASSRTSRYEQYF. The CDR3 region has the DNA TGTGCCAGCAGCCGGACTAGCAGATACGAGCAGTACTTC.

The CDR3 DNA sequence: TGCGCCAGCAGCCAAGTATTAGGGGGCTCTGGGGCCAACGTCCTGACTTTC. It codes for CASSQVLGGSGANVLTF. The chain uses TRBV4-1 and TRBJ2-6; D possibly corresponds to TRBD1 (6 bases). This CDR3 is 17 amino acids long. Germline-derived CDR1 and CDR2 are MGHRA and YSYEKL. V was clipped by 1 base and J by 0 bases, with 10 bases between them.

This chain uses TRBV18 with TRBJ2-1, with 10 bases fitting TRBD2. Looked up from germline, CDR1 is KGHSH and CDR2 is LQKENI. This CDR3 has 17 amino acids. After removal of 3 bases from V and 4 bases from J, the junction contained 9 bases not matched to a gene. The CDR3 spells CASSPSTSGIRYNEQFF. In DNA form, the CDR3 reads TGTGCCAGCTCACCTTCAACTAGCGGGATTAGGTACAATGAGCAGTTCTTC.

The V call is TRBV11-2, the J call TRBJ1-2; the D is unclear. Germline V gives CDR1 SGHAT, CDR2 FQNNGV. The CDR3 is made up of 12 amino acids. The V and J ends lost 5 bases and 7 bases respectively, with 11 bases between them. The CDR3 is CASSLNLGGYTF. The CDR3, as DNA: TGTGCCAGCAGCCTAAACTTGGGTGGCTACACCTTC. The full variable domain, in which reference TRBV11-2 and TRBJ1-2 provide the parts outside the CDR3, is EAGVAQSPRYKIIEKRQSVAFWCNPISGHATLYWYQQILGQGPKLLIQFQNNGVVDDSQLPKDRFSAERLKGVDSTLKIQPAKLEDSAVYLCASSLNLGGYTFGSGTRLTVV.

The rearrangement links TRBV5-1 to TRBJ2-2; D may be TRBD1 or TRBD2 (5 bases each). The germline V gene encodes CDR1 SGHRS and CDR2 YFSETQ. The CDR3 length is 14 residues. With 0 bases removed from V and 6 bases from J, the gap between germline ends came to 9 bases. CDR3 region: CASSLAEGPGELFF. Here the CDR3 DNA reads TGCGCCAGCAGCTTGGCCGAGGGGCCCGGGGAGCTGTTTTTT.